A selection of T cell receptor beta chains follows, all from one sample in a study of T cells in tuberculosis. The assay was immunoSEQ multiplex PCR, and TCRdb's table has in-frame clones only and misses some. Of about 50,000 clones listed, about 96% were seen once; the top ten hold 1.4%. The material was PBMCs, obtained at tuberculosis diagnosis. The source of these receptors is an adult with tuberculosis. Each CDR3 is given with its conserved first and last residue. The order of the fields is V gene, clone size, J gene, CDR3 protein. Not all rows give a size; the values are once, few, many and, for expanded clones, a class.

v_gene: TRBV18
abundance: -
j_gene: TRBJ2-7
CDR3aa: CASSPTRGSSYEQYF

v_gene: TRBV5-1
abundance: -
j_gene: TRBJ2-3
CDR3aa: CASSFLPGALGTDTQYF

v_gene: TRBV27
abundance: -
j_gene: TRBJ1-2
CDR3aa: CASSLDRGYGYTF

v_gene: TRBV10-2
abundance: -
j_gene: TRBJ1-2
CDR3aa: CASSESPGRFYGYTF

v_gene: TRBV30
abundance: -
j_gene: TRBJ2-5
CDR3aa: CAWSSGAETQYF

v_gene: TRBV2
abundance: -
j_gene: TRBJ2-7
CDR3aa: CASSDMGQGLYEQYF

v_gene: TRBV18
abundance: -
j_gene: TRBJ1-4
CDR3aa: CASSNGDNEKLFF

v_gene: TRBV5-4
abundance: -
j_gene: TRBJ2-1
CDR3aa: CASSLLRSSYNEQFF

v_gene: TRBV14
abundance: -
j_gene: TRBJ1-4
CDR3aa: CASSQPRSGIQGEKLFF

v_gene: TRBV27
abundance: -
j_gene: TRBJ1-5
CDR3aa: CASSPGRNNQPQHF

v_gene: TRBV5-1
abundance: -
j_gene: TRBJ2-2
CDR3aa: CASSLAGGLAGPNTGELFF

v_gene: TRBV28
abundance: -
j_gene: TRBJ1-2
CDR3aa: CASSYGVNYGYTF

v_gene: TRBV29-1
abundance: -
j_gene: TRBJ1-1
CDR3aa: CSGVRVMNTEAFF

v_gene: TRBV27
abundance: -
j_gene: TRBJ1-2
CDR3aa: CASSLRPGQAHGYTF

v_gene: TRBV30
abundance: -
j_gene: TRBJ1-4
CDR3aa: CAWSGTGNEKLFF

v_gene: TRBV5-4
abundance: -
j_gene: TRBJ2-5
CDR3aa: CASSSGLAGRFETQYF

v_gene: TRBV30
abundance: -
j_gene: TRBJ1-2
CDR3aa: CAWSPANSYGYTF

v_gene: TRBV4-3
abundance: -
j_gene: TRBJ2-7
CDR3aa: CASSQEGQGTSEQYF

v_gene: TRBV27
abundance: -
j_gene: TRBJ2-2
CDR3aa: CASSLLAPNTGELFF

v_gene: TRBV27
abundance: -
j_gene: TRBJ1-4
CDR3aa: CASSPRQKNEKLFF

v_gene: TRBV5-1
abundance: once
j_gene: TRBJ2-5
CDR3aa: CASSAPGQGETQYF

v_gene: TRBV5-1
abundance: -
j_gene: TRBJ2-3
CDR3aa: CASSLGASTDTQYF

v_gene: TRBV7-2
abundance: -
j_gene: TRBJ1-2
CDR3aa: CASSNTRSGNYGYTF

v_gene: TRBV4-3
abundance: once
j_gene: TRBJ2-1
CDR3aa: CASSQDLRGNNEQFF

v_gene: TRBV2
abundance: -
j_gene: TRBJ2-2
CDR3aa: CASSVRMDRVNTGELFF

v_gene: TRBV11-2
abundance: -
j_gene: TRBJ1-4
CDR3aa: CASSSARTGGNEKLFF

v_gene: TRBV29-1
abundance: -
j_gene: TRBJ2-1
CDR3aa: CSVEHGLAGDEQFF

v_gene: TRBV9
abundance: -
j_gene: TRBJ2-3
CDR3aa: CASSPRGGQGADTQYF

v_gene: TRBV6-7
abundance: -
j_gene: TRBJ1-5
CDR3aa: CASSYSPGGVRDHYSNQPQHF

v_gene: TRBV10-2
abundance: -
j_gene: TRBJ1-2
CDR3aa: CASSEGGHGTYGYTF

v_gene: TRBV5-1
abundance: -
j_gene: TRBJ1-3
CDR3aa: CASSLQGNGNTIYF

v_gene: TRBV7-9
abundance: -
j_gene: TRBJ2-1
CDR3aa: CASSPPPYNEQFF

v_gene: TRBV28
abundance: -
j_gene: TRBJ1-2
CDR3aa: CASSSGQGLYGYTF

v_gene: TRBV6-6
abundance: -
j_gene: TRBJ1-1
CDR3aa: CATGGVGASENEAFF

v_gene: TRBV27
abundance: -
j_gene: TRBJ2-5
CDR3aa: CASSPLTSGLLQETQYF

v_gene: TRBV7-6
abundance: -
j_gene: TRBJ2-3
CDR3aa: CASSGRDVAGTDTQYF

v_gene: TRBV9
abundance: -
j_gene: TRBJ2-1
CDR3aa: CASSVVDSRDEQFF

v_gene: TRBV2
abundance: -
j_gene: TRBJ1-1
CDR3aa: CASSVRGNNAFF

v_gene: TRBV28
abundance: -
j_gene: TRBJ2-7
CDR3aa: CASSVLDPPNEQYF

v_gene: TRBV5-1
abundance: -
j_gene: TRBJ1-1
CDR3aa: CASTPRTGMNTEAFF

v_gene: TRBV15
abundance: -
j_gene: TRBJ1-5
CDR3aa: CATSRAGQGSSNQPQHF

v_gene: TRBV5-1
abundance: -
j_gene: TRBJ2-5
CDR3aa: CASSLRQVQETQYF

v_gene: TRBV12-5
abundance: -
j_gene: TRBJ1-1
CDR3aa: CASGFGNTEAFF

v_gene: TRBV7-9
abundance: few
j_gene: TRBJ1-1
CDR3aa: CASSSVTGLDTEAFF

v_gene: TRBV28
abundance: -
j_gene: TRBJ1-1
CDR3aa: CASSAQGEGAFF

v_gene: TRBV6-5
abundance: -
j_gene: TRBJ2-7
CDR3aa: CATRTSGVYEQYF

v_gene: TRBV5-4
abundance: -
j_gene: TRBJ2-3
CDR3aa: CASSPRTGGTDTQYF

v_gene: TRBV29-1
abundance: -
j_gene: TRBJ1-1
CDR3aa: CSVALIREVTTEAFF

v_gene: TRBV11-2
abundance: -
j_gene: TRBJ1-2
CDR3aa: CASSLERTGNYGYTF

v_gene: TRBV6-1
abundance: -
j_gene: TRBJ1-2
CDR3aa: CASSVGTDYGYTF

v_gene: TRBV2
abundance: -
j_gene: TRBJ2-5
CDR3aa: CASSPLDASTQYF

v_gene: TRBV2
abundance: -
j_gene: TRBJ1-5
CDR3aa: CASSERTGDHQPQHF

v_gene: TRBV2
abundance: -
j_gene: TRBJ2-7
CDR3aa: CASKFGEMSSYEQYF